This is a list of T cell receptor beta chains from one sample in a study of Ad26.COV2.S vaccination and SARS-CoV-2 variants. Sequencing was performed with immunoSEQ multiplex PCR; in TCRdb, only in-frame clones are kept and a portion is missing. The sample records about 280,000 clones, more than 70% being singletons. The starting material was peripheral blood, obtained in a trial of Ad26.COV2.S vaccine versus placebo. Receptors were obtained from a person aged 18-60 years who received the Ad26.COV2.S COVID-19 vaccine or a placebo. CDR3s include the opening cysteine and the closing phenylalanine or tryptophan. D genes are given only for firm matches. A clone size is listed for some rows: how often the clone was seen (once, few, many), or a class if it is expanded.

>TRBJ2-7|TRBV18|TRBD1|-
TGTGCCAGCTCACCCTTTGCCCCGACAGGGGGCAACGAGCAGTACTTC
CASSPFAPTGGNEQYF
>TRBJ2-7|TRBV7-2|TRBD1|-
TGTGCCAGCAGCTTAGAGACAGGGACGTACGAGCAGTACTTC
CASSLETGTYEQYF
>TRBJ2-1|TRBV6-2/TRBV6-3|-|-
TGTGCCAGCAGTTCCCCCTGGGGAGCATATGAGCAGTTCTTC
CASSSPWGAYEQFF
>TRBJ2-2|TRBV6-1|-|few
TGTGCCAGCAGTGTTGGCCTTTGGGGTAACACCGGGGAGCTGTTTTTT
CASSVGLWGNTGELFF
>TRBJ1-5|TRBV3-1/TRBV3-2|-|few
TGTGCCAGCAGCCTCGCAGGGGTCGGCAATCAGCCCCAGCATTTT
CASSLAGVGNQPQHF
>TRBJ1-6|TRBV7-6|-|-
TGTGCCAGCAGCCGAGAGGGCCCAGGGGCACGGTCACCCCTCCACTTT
CASSREGPGARSPLHF
>TRBJ2-3|TRBV7-2|TRBD1|few
TGTGCCAGCAGCTCCTGGACAGGGCGAGATACGCAGTATTTT
CASSSWTGRDTQYF
>TRBJ2-7|TRBV13|-|-
TGTGCCAGCAGCTCCGAACGACGGACGTACGAGCAGTACTTC
CASSSERRTYEQYF
>TRBJ1-2|TRBV5-6|-|-
TGTGCCAGCAGCTCCATGGTCGGCTACACCTTC
CASSSMVGYTF
>TRBJ2-1|TRBV5-1|TRBD1|-
TGCGCCAGCAGCTTCGATCGGGACAGGGGGTCCGATGAGCAGTTCTTC
CASSFDRDRGSDEQFF
>TRBJ1-2|TRBV13|TRBD1|-
TGTGCCAGCAGCCCGACAGGGAGGGACTATGGCTACACCTTC
CASSPTGRDYGYTF
>TRBJ2-7|TRBV7-2|-|-
TGTGCCAGCAGCTTAGGAGGGTTTGCCTACGAGCAGTACTTC
CASSLGGFAYEQYF
>TRBJ2-7|TRBV27|-|-
TGTGCCAGCAGAGGGGGCTACGAGCAGTACTTC
CASRGGYEQYF
>TRBJ2-7|TRBV5-1|-|-
TGCGCCAGCAGCTCGGGGAGGATCTACGAGCAGTACTTC
CASSSGRIYEQYF
>TRBJ2-3|TRBV7-9|TRBD1|-
TGTGCCAGCAGCCGCGACACAGGGGGAGATACGCAGTATTTT
CASSRDTGGDTQYF
>TRBJ1-1|TRBV5-1|TRBD1|few
TGCGCCAGCAGCTTGGGACAGGGGGCGAACACTGAAGCTTTCTTT
CASSLGQGANTEAFF
>TRBJ2-1|TRBV5-1|-|-
TGCGCCAGCAGCCGGGCCAGCTCCTACAATGAGCAGTTCTTC
CASSRASSYNEQFF
>TRBJ1-2|TRBV7-8|TRBD1|-
TGTGCCAGCAGCTTAACAGGGGGATCGGAAGGCTACACCTTC
CASSLTGGSEGYTF
>TRBJ2-5|TRBV29-1|-|-
TGCAGCGTTGAATTTTCGGGGGAGACCCAGTACTTC
CSVEFSGETQYF
>TRBJ2-7|TRBV28|TRBD2|many
TGTGCCAGCAGTCCATCTAGCGGGAGGACATTTGAGCAGTACTTC
CASSPSSGRTFEQYF
>TRBJ1-1|TRBV11-3|-|once
TGTGCCAGCAGCTTAGATCCGCAGGGGCGGTTTATGAACACTGAAGCTTTCTTT
CASSLDPQGRFMNTEAFF
>TRBJ2-2|TRBV30|-|-
TGTGCCTGGAATAGGGGGAACACCGGGGAGCTGTTTTTT
CAWNRGNTGELFF
>TRBJ1-5|TRBV21-1|-|-
TGTGCCAGCAGCAAAGATGGGATGACAGGGGATTATAGGAATCAGCCCCAGCATTTT
CASSKDGMTGDYRNQPQHF
>TRBJ1-1|TRBV3-1/TRBV3-2|-|-
TGTGCCAGCAGCAGCCCTACTACGGCTTTCTTT
CASSSPTTAFF
>TRBJ1-5|TRBV11-2|-|-
TGTGCCAGCAGCTTAGATGGGGGCAATCAGCCCCAGCATTTT
CASSLDGGNQPQHF
>TRBJ1-5|TRBV30|TRBD1|-
TGTGCCTGGAGTGTACGAGGGACAGGATTATATAGCAATCAGCCCCAGCATTTT
CAWSVRGTGLYSNQPQHF
>TRBJ1-1|TRBV5-1|-|-
TGCGCCAGCAGCTTGTTTAATATGTTGAACACTGAAGCTTTCTTT
CASSLFNMLNTEAFF
>TRBJ2-7|TRBV25-1|-|-
TGTGCCAGCACCCCCTCTGGGGGACACTCCTACGAGCAGTACTTC
CASTPSGGHSYEQYF
>TRBJ1-1|TRBV7-8|TRBD1|-
TGTGCCAGCAGCTTAGCGCGGACGTTAGGGGGCGGAAGGAACACTGAAGCTTTCTTT
CASSLARTLGGGRNTEAFF
>TRBJ2-2|TRBV2|-|-
-
CASIGTSGSSGSCFF
>TRBJ1-1|TRBV30|-|-
TGTGCCTGGAGTAGGCGGGGTAGCAGGGCGGGCACTGAAGCTTTCTTT
CAWSRRGSRAGTEAFF
>TRBJ1-3|TRBV4-1|-|-
TGCGCCAGCAGCCAAGATCCGACAGCTCTTGGTGGCACCATATATTTT
CASSQDPTALGGTIYF
>TRBJ2-7|TRBV7-8|TRBD1|-
TGTGCCAGCAGCTTAGATTCGACAGGGGTCTTCTACGAGCAGTACTTC
CASSLDSTGVFYEQYF
>TRBJ2-2|TRBV5-6|-|-
TGTGCCAGCAGCTTGCCAGGGTCGGTCACCGGGGAGCTGTTTTTT
CASSLPGSVTGELFF
>TRBJ1-4|TRBV7-9|TRBD1|-
TGTGCCAGCAGCCTGGGACAGGGCTTTGAAAAACTGTTTTTT
CASSLGQGFEKLFF
>TRBJ2-2|TRBV28|-|many
TGTGCCAGCTCCCGGTTGGGGATAAACACCGGGGAGCTGTTTTTT
CASSRLGINTGELFF
>TRBJ2-1|TRBV9|TRBD2|-
TGTGCCAGCAGCGTTAGTGGGACTAGCGGCTACAATGAGCAGTTCTTC
CASSVSGTSGYNEQFF
>TRBJ1-4|TRBV18|-|-
TGTGCCAGCTCACAGGTTGCTAATGAAAAACTGTTTTTT
CASSQVANEKLFF
>TRBJ1-1|TRBV4-3|-|-
TGCGCCAGCAGCCAAGTTTATTTGAACACTGAAGCTTTCTTT
CASSQVYLNTEAFF
>TRBJ1-5|TRBV5-8|-|-
TGTGCCAGCAGCTGGCCTCGTAGCCGCGGCCGATATAGCAATCAGCCCCAGCATTTT
CASSWPRSRGRYSNQPQHF
>TRBJ2-7|TRBV4-3|-|-
TGCGCCAGCAGCCAAGATTTCGGCTTAGATACCTACGAGCAGTACTTC
CASSQDFGLDTYEQYF